Below, 3 T cell receptor beta chains from the same sample are listed, as sequenced in a study of PD-1 blockade in classical Hodgkin lymphoma. Sequencing was performed with immunoSEQ multiplex PCR; in TCRdb, only in-frame clones are kept and a portion is missing. The table lists some 30,000 clones, about 85% of them singletons. Time point specified: newly diagnosed, previously untreated cHL patient sample. Purification of CD4+ T cells from thawed PBMCs was achieved by magnetic negative selection. The source material was CD4+ T cells from blood. The receptors were sampled from a human donor with classical Hodgkin lymphoma.

The V call is TRBV2, the J call TRBJ1-4, with 8 nucleotides matching TRBD1. In germline, CDR1 is SNHLY, CDR2 FYNNEI. This CDR3 contains 14 residues. Losses at the gene ends were 7 bases for V and 8 bases for J; bases not matched to a gene: 9. The chain's CDR3 is CASTPRTGKEKLFF. The CDR3 DNA sequence: TGTGCCAGCACCCCCCGGACAGGGAAGGAAAAACTGTTTTTT.

The J gene is TRBJ1-3, the V gene TRBV19; possible D gene TRBD1, 5 bases. The CDR3 covers 18 residues. CDR1 is LNHDA, CDR2 SQIVND, per germline (reference sequence). Between the trimmed V and J ends, which lost 3 bases and 2 bases, there was a span of 20 bases. The CDR3 sequence: CASSMPLGRGMAGNTIYF. The CDR3 nucleotides are TGTGCCAGTAGTATGCCCCTGGGGCGGGGGATGGCTGGAAACACCATATATTTT. Combining the CDR3 with reference TRBV19 and TRBJ1-3 gives the whole variable domain DGGITQSPKYLFRKEGQNVTLSCEQNLNHDAMYWYRQDPGQGLRLIYYSQIVNDFQKGDIAEGYSVSREKKESFPLTVTSAQKNPTAFYLCASSMPLGRGMAGNTIYFGEGSWLTVV.

The V and J genes are TRBV5-4 and TRBJ2-1, with D tentatively TRBD2 (5 bases). The CDR3 totals 15 residues. Trimming shortened V by 4 bases and J by 0 bases, and 11 bases separated the two germline ends. Germline lookup yields CDR1 SGHNT and CDR2 YYREEE (reference sequence). In DNA, the CDR3 is TGTGCCAGCAGCCAAGGGAGTTTCTCCTACAATGAGCAGTTCTTC. This codes for CASSQGSFSYNEQFF.